The present entry profiles one T cell receptor beta chain with its context. Its binding antigen is unknown. No base quality information exists; no much larger clone differs at one position. The source of the sample is a study of cytomegalovirus exposure and HLA in healthy donors (dated by TCRdb to 2016 to 2017). For the wider study: According to an earlier analysis of a few hundred of the donors, 150 million to 200 million T cells yielded roughly 110 million unique TCR beta sequences and about 300 Gb of sequence data. About 280 gigabases of sequencing data and around 88 million unique TCR sequences made up an early release that covered approximately 620 HLA-typed donors. Of the approximately 400 genotyped donors, roughly 80% fell in the genetic ancestry cluster associated with self-reported Caucasian donors. The study aimed to test whether cataloging public T cell receptors could reveal signatures of past pathogen exposure. The study profiled the T cell repertoires of hundreds of subjects by immunosequencing and related them to cytomegalovirus serostatus. In addition to the first cohort of 650 to 800 subjects, a separate validation cohort of approximately 120 different subjects was used. To predict cytomegalovirus infection status, the study combined high-throughput TCR immunosequencing, statistical association of individual TCRs with disease status, and machine learning. A later analysis re-analyzed previously published TCR beta repertoires from approximately 670 donors and added high-resolution HLA genotyping to study TCR occurrence patterns. Rather than drawing on any new phenotypic data, the later analysis identified candidate immune exposures from TCR beta sequences and the way those sequences occurred across donors. In an earlier analysis of a few hundred of the donors, high-throughput TCR beta sequencing was used to judge whether each TCR beta V gene segment behaved as functional or pseudogenic. Alongside the repertoire data, information on donor age, sex, ethnicity and CMV serostatus was compiled. A later genetic analysis took genome-wide SNP genotypes for about three fifths of the 666 donors and used that subset as a discovery cohort. All discovery cohort repertoires had been generated using a single sequencing platform. HLA typing covered class I and class II loci at four-digit resolution. Typing coverage differed by locus: A, B, C, DRB1 and DQB1 were typed in about 629-640 donors, DQA1 in 500 to 550, DPA1 in some 610, and DPB1 in just under 480. Because of strong linkage in the cohort, five DR-DQ haplotypes were treated as single units for association and clustering. Among about 370 genotyped donors of the cohort, an average of around 250,000 unique TCR beta nucleotide sequences was sequenced per donor, of which approximately 19% were non-productive. What the study reported, not specific to this receptor: Most TCR sequences were seen in very few donors, while some public TCRs were found in many individuals. A total of about 180 TCR beta chains were listed by the study as associated with cytomegalovirus. Several of the top co-occurrence clusters appeared to be linked to parvovirus B19, influenza, CMV and Epstein-Barr virus, according to a later analysis. A further reported finding was that TCR beta sequences accurately predicted the HLA-A and HLA-B alleles for most subjects in the first cohort. Correlated functional status among segregating V segments might reflect linkage disequilibrium, but an unknown experimental factor could not be ruled out. Strong co-occurrence of HLA alleles, especially DR and DQ, made assigning TCR associations to individual alleles difficult. A cluster of highly shared sequence variants was judged likely to represent a technical artifact of the sequencing pipeline. In a later analysis, TCR association rates were found to vary across HLA loci, with the most associated TCRs seen for DRB1 alleles and the fewest for HLA-C alleles. It was suggested by the authors that the approach could potentially be generalized to other disease states and immunological phenotypes. A later analysis associated about 17,000 TCR beta sequences with specific HLA alleles at a false discovery rate of 0.05. Broadly in line with IMGT annotations, most TCR beta V segments showed up in productive rearrangements about 87% or about 30% of the time in an earlier analysis of a few hundred of the donors. The classifier was reported to diagnose cytomegalovirus status with high specificity and sensitivity in both the original and validation cohorts. In vitro tests confirmed that a few of the cytomegalovirus-associated TCR beta chains recognize cytomegalovirus antigens. In a later genetic analysis, fewer N-insertions in productive TCRs were reported among donors in an Asian-associated ancestry cluster than the roughly 640-donor mean. A later analysis found that HLA-associated TCR beta chains were more clonally expanded and had lower generation probabilities than equally common non-associated chains. HLA typing was unavailable for some donors at each locus, so association tests used only the typed subset. In a later analysis, most CMV-associated TCR beta chains were found to appear HLA-restricted, with HLA associations seemingly driven largely by CMV exposure. Some IMGT-functional V segments, including TRBV6-2 and TRBV6-3, could not be told apart with the 87-base-pair reads, so those segments were excluded. In this cohort, only TCR beta chains were sequenced, and detectable features were limited by the absence of alpha or paired-chain data. Because counts were too low, under 20 rarely observed V segments, including chromosome 9 orphons, were left out of the earlier analysis of 587 of the donors. In a later genetic analysis, a missense DCLRE1C variant was associated with V-gene and J-gene trimming of TCR beta chains, and the association was replicated in an independent cohort. Roughly uniform sequencing depth across donors was assumed in presence/absence analyses, although this assumption may not hold. CMV serostatus was the only immune exposure information available for the cohort.

The cohort was made up of 666 healthy bone marrow donors. At the time of sampling, all cohort members were nominally healthy, though unrecorded immune exposures were likely present. The donor was CMV seronegative and belonged to the group of over 350 seronegative cohort members. Each donor provided a peripheral blood sample, and peripheral blood mononuclear cells were used for TCR beta sequencing. Genomic DNA extraction from the blood cell samples was performed with the Qiagen DNeasy Blood Extraction Kit. CDR1 is given as LNHDA and CDR2 as SQIVND, both from the germline V gene (reference sequence). The trim is 5 bases for V and 4 bases for J, with a gap of 12 bases between the germline ends. The CDR3 has 14 amino acids, counting the end cysteine and phenylalanine. Only CDR3 DNA remains: 42 bases, in frame from the first base. Library preparation was by the immunoSEQ multiplex PCR assay. A mixture of 60 forward primers for TCR Vbeta segments and 13 reverse primers for TCR Jbeta segments was used in the multiplex PCR. Amplification of the CDR3 region of rearranged TCR beta genes was performed with a multiplex PCR assay on genomic DNA. The amplified TCR beta libraries were sequenced on the Illumina HiSeq System as 87-base-pair reads. The original methods were these. A later analysis counted approximately 74 million unique TCR beta chains across the 550 to 750 repertoires, and about 10 million of these chains were shared by at least two donors. Raw reads were error-corrected and collapsed into unique sequences by a nearest-neighbor algorithm in which closely related sequences were merged to remove PCR and sequencing errors. V, D and J gene segments were assigned by aligning CDR3 sequences to IMGT reference sequences. For a sequence to be retained, at least a six-nucleotide match to both a V gene segment and a J gene segment was required. Rearrangements were called productive when the CDR3 lacked stop codons and stayed in frame with V and J; all others were non-productive. Following IMGT convention, CDR3 was defined as the stretch from the second conserved V-encoded cysteine up to the conserved J-encoded phenylalanine. Sequences without an unambiguous match to a single V gene segment were excluded from the earlier analysis of several hundred of the donors. In an earlier analysis of approximately 610 of the donors, V segments were called functional above 56.7% productive rearrangements and were called segregating when the between-donor standard deviation exceeded 5%. A statistical classification framework was built for diagnosing cytomegalovirus status from the catalog of TCR beta chain sequences. A later analysis assigned V and J genes by comparing TCR nucleotide sequences with IMGT/GENE-DB human TR gene sequences. The TCRdist pipeline was used in a later analysis to assign CDR3 sequences and most-parsimonious VDJ recombination scenarios. In a later analysis, each TCR beta chain was defined by its CDR3 amino acid sequence together with its V-gene family, and reads lacking a unique V-gene family were excluded. As a way to deal with suspected cross-contamination and a sequencing artifact, a later analysis dropped 450 to 700 nucleotide sequences that were highly shared and had low generation probability. In a later analysis, a clonal expansion index was calculated for each public chain from normalized within-repertoire ranks of inferred template counts. In a later analysis, generation probabilities were computed with a VDJ recombination model fitted to out-of-frame rearrangements, and the resulting probabilities were checked against IGoR. Hypergeometric tests were used in a later analysis to score TCR-TCR, TCR-HLA and TCR-CMV co-occurrence, with a repertoire-size bias correction applied to the TCR pairs. False discovery rates were estimated in a later analysis by permuting HLA or CMV assignments 20 times. In a later analysis, co-occurring TCRs were grouped using DBSCAN, and TCRdist sequence similarity was added for clustering within HLA-allele-positive subsets. Repertoires with fewer than 30,000 or more than 120,000 public chains, plus five repertoires with anomalous nucleotide sharing, were excluded from co-occurrence clustering. The table was pulled from immuneACCESS by TCRdb, which kept in-frame rearrangements only. Such tables lose some clones; where checked, under half of the loss comes from unresolved V genes, and the rest has no known cause. That table is the source of V, J and clone size, and D and trimming were worked out from the DNA. Within this sample are approximately 200,000 clones, with about 79% of them counted one time only. In total, the top ten clones hold about 1.8% of the sample.

The chain joins TRBV19 to TRBJ1-5; TRBD1 could be the D gene, as 6 bases match. The sample consisted of PBMCs. The origin of this receptor is a man aged 18 to 35 in good health and CMV-seronegative. The CDR3 protein: CASSPGQKNQPQHF. The DNA sequence is given as TGTGCCAGTAGTCCCGGACAGAAGAATCAGCCCCAGCATTTT. The variable domain in full, with residues beyond the CDR3 obtained from the reference TRBV19 and TRBJ1-5 genes, is DGGITQSPKYLFRKEGQNVTLSCEQNLNHDAMYWYRQDPGQGLRLIYYSQIVNDFQKGDIAEGYSVSREKKESFPLTVTSAQKNPTAFYLCASSPGQKNQPQHFGDGTRLSIL.